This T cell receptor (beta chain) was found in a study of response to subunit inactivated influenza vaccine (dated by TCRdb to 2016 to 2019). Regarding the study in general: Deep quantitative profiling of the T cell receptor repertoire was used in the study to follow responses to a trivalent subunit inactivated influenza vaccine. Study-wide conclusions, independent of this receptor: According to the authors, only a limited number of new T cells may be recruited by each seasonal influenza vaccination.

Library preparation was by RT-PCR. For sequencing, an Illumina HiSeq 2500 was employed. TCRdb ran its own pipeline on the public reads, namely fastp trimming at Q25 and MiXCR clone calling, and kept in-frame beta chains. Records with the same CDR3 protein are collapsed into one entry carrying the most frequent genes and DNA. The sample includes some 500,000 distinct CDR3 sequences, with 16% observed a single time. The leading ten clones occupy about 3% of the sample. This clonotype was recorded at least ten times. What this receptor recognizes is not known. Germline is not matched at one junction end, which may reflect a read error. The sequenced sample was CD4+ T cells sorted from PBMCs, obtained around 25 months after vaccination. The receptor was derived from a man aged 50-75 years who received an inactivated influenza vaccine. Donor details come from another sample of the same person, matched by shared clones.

The DNA sequence is TGTGCCAGCAGTTTCGGGCAGGGGCAAGAGACCCAGTACTTC. It translates to CASSFGQGQETQYF. Recombination joined TRBV5-1 with TRBJ2-5; a weak D assignment points to TRBD1 (6 bases agree). From its cysteine to its phenylalanine, the CDR3 spans 14 amino acids. The retained sequence is limited to the CDR3, 42 bases, with the frame set at the first base. The germline V gene encodes CDR1 SGHRS and CDR2 YFSETQ. Here the CDR3 is joined to the reference TRBV5-1 and TRBJ2-5 genes, and the full variable domain is: KAGVTQTPRYLIKTRGQQVTLSCSPISGHRSVSWYQQTPGQGLQFLFEYFSETQRNKGNFPGRFSGRQFSNSRSEMNVSTLELGDSALYLCASSFGQGQETQYFGPGTRLLVL.